This T cell receptor (beta chain) was found in a study of cytomegalovirus exposure and HLA in healthy donors. About the research overall: An early data release held tens of millions of unique TCRs from HLA-typed donors. Study conclusions and caveats: An analysis done earlier found most TCR beta V segments productive about 87% or about 30% of the time. Follow-up analysis later connected one missense variant in DCLRE1C with trimming of TCR beta V- and J-genes.

For this clone: Its antigen is undetermined.

Each donor's status was that of a healthy bone marrow donor. The CDR3 runs to 12 residues. Germline V gives CDR1 MNHEY, CDR2 SMNVEV (reference sequence). Trimming stripped 5 bases from V and 6 bases from J, with 7 bases between. Both 60 Vbeta primers and 13 Jbeta primers went into the PCR. Method: immunoSEQ multiplex PCR; TCRdb's copy keeps in-frame clones and lacks some. The table records roughly 150,000 clones, roughly 68% of them present only once. The rearrangement links TRBV27 to TRBJ1-4; no reliable D call. This sequence was found in a young man in good health and CMV-seropositive. Material: PBMCs. The CDR3 is CASSPPDEKLFF. The CDR3 bases are TGTGCCAGCAGTCCCCCGGATGAAAAACTGTTTTTT.